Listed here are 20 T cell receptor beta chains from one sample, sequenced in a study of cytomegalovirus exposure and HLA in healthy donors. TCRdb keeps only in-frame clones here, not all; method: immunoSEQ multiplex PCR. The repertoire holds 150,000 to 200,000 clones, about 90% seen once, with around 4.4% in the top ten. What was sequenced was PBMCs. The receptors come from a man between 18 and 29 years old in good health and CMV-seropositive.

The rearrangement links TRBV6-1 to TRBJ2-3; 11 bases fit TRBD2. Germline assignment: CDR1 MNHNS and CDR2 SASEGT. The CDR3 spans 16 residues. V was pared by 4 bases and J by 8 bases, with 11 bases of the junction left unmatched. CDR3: CASSVVVAGGPGTQYF. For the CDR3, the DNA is TGTGCCAGCAGTGTAGTAGTAGCGGGAGGGCCCGGTACGCAGTATTTT.

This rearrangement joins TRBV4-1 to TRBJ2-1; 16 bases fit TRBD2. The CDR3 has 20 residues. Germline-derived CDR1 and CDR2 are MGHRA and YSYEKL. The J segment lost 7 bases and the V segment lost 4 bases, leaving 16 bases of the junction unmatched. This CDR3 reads CASSPHTGTSGRVGRNEQFF. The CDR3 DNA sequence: TGCGCCAGCAGCCCACACACCGGGACTAGCGGGAGGGTCGGAAGGAATGAGCAGTTCTTC.

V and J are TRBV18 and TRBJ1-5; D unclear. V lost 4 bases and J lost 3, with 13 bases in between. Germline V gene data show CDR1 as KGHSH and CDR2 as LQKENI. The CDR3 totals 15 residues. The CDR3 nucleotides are TGTGCCAGCTCACGGATGGACGGACTCAATCAGCCCCAGCATTTT. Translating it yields CASSRMDGLNQPQHF.

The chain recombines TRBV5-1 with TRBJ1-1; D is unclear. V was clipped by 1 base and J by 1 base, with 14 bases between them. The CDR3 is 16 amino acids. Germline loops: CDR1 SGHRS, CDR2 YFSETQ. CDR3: CASSLSRTRWNTEAFF. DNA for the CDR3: TGCGCCAGCAGCTTGTCAAGAACGAGGTGGAACACTGAAGCTTTCTTT.

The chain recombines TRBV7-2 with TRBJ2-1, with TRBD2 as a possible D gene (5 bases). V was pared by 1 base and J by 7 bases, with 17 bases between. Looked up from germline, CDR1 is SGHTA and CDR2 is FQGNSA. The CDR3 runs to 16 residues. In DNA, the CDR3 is TGTGCCAGCAGCTTAGGACCGGGGATAATTCAAAATGAGCAGTTCTTC. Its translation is CASSLGPGIIQNEQFF.

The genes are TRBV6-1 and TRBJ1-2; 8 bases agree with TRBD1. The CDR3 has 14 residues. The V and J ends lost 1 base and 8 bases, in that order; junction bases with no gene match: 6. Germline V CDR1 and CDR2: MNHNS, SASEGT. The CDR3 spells CASSEVRTGRGYTF. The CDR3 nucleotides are TGTGCCAGCAGTGAAGTCAGGACAGGGCGAGGCTACACCTTC.

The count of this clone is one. DNA for the CDR3: TGTGCCAGCAGTTCCTTCGACAGACCGGCAACTAATGAAAAACTGTTTTTT. As protein: CASSSFDRPATNEKLFF. V gene TRBV28 combines with J gene TRBJ1-4; D perhaps matches TRBD1 (5 bases). V lost 4 bases, J lost 0 bases, and 15 bases lay in between. The germline V gene has CDR1 MDHEN and CDR2 SYDVKM. The CDR3 runs to 17 residues. The entire variable domain, with the rest obtained from reference TRBV28 and TRBJ1-4, is as follows: DVKVTQSSRYLVKRTGEKVFLECVQDMDHENMFWYRQDPGLGLRLIYFSYDVKMKEKGDIPEGYSVSREKKERFSLILESASTNQTSMYLCASSSFDRPATNEKLFFGSGTQLSVL.

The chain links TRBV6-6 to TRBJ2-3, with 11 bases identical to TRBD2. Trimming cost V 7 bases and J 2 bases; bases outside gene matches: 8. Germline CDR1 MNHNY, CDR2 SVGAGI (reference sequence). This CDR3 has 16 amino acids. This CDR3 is CASNSLAGAPTDTQYF. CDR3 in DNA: TGTGCCAGCAACTCACTAGCGGGAGCCCCCACAGATACGCAGTATTTT.

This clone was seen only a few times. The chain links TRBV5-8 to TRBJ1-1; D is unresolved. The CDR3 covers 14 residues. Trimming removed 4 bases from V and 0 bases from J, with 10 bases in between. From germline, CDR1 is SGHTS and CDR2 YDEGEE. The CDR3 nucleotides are TGTGCCAGCAGCCGTAGACTACTGAACACTGAAGCTTTCTTT. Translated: CASSRRLLNTEAFF.

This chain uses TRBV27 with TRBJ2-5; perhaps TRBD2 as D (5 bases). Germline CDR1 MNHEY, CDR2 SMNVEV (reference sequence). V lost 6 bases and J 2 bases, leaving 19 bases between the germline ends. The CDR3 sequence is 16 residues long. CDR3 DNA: TGTGCCAGCAGCCACCGGGGTCCGACCAAACAAGAGACCCAGTACTTC. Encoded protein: CASSHRGPTKQETQYF.

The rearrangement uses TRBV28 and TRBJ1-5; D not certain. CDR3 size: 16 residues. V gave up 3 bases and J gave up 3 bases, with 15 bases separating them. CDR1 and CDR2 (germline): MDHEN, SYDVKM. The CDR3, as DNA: TGTGCCAGCAGTTTCTTTCGGAGACGGCCCAATCAGCCCCAGCATTTT. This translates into CASSFFRRRPNQPQHF. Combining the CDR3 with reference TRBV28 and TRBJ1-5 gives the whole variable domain DVKVTQSSRYLVKRTGEKVFLECVQDMDHENMFWYRQDPGLGLRLIYFSYDVKMKEKGDIPEGYSVSREKKERFSLILESASTNQTSMYLCASSFFRRRPNQPQHFGDGTRLSIL.

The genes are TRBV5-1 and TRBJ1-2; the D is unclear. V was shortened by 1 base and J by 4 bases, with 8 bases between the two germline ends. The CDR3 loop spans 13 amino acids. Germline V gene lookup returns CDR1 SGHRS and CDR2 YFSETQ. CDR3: CASSLRPGYGYTF. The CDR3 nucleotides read TGCGCCAGCAGCTTGAGGCCAGGCTATGGCTACACCTTC.

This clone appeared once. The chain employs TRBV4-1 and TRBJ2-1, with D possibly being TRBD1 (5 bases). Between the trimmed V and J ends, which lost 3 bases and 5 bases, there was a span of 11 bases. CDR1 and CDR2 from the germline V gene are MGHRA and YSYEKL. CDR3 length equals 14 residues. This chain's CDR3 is CASSQGPANNEQFF. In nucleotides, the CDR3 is TGCGCCAGCAGCCAGGGGCCAGCGAACAATGAGCAGTTCTTC.

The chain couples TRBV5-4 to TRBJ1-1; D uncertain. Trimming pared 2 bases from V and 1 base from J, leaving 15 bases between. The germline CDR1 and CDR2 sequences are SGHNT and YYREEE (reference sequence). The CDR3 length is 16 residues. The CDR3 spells CASSFRVSESNTEAFF. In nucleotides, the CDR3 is TGTGCCAGCAGCTTTCGGGTCAGCGAGTCGAACACTGAAGCTTTCTTT.

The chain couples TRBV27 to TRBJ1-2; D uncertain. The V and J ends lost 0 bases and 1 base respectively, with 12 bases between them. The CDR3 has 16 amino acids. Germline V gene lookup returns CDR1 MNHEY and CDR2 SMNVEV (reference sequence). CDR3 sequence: CASSLSRTGYNYGYTF. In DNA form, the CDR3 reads TGTGCCAGCAGTTTATCAAGAACGGGGTATAACTATGGCTACACCTTC.

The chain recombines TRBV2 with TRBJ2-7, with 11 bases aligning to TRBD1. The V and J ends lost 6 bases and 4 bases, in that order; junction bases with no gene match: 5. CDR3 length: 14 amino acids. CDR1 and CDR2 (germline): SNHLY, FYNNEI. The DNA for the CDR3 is TGTGCCAGCAGCGGACAGGGGGCGGTTTACGAGCAGTACTTC. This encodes CASSGQGAVYEQYF. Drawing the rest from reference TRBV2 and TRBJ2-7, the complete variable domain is EPEVTQTPSHQVTQMGQEVILRCVPISNHLYFYWYRQILGQKVEFLVSFYNNEISEKSEIFDDQFSVERPDGSNFTLKIRSTKLEDSAMYFCASSGQGAVYEQYFGPGTRLTVT.

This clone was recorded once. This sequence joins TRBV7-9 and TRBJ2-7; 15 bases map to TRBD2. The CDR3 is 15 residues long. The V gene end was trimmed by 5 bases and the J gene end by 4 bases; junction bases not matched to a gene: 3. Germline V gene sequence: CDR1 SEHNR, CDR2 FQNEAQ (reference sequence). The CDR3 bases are TGTGCCAGCAGCCCAGGACTAGCGGGAGGGTACGAGCAGTACTTC. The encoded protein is CASSPGLAGGYEQYF.

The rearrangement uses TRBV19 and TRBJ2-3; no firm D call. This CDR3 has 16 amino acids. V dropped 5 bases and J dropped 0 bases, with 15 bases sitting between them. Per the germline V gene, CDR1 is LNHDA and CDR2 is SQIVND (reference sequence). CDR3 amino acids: CASSPISGFSTDTQYF. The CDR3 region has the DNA TGTGCCAGTAGTCCAATCTCAGGTTTCAGCACAGATACGCAGTATTTT. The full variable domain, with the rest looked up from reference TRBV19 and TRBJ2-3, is DGGITQSPKYLFRKEGQNVTLSCEQNLNHDAMYWYRQDPGQGLRLIYYSQIVNDFQKGDIAEGYSVSREKKESFPLTVTSAQKNPTAFYLCASSPISGFSTDTQYFGPGTRLTVL.

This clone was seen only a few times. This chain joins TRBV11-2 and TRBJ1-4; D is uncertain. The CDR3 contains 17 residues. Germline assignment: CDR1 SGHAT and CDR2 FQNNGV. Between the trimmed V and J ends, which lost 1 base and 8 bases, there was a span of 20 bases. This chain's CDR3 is CASSLVGVLGVAEKLFF. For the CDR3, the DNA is TGTGCCAGCAGCTTAGTTGGCGTTCTGGGAGTGGCCGAAAAACTGTTTTTT.

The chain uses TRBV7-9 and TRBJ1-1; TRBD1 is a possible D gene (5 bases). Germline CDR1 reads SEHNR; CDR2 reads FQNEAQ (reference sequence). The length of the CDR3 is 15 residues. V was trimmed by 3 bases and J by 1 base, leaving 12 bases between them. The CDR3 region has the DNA TGTGCCAGCAGCTTCAGGGCACCTAGGAACACTGAAGCTTTCTTT. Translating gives CASSFRAPRNTEAFF.